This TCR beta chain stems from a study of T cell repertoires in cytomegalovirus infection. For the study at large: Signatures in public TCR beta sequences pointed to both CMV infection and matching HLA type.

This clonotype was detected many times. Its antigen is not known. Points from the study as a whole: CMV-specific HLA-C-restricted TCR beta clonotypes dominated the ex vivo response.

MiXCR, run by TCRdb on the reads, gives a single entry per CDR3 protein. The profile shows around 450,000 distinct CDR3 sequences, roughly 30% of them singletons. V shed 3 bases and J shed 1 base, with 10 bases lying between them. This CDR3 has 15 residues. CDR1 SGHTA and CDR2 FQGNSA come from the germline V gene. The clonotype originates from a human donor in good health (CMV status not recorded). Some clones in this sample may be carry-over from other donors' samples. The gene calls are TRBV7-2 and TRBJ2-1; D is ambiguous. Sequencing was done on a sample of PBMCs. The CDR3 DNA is TGTGCCAGCAGCTTTTGGTCCGAATCCTACAATGAGCAGTTCTTC. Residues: CASSFWSESYNEQFF.